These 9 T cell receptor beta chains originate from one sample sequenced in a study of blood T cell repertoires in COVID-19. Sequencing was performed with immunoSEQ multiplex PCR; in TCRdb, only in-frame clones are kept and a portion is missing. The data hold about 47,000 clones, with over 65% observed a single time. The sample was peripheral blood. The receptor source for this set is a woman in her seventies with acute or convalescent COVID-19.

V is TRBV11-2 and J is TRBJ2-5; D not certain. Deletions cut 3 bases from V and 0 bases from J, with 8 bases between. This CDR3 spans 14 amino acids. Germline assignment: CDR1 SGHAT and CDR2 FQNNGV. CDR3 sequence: CASSFARYQETQYF. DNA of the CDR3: TGTGCCAGCAGCTTTGCCAGGTACCAAGAGACCCAGTACTTC.

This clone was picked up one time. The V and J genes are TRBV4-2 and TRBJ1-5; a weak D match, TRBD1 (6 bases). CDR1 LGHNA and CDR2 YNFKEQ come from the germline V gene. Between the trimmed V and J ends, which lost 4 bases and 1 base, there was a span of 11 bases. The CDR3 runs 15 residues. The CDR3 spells CASSPRGGSNQPQHF. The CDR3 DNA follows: TGTGCCAGCAGCCCAAGGGGGGGAAGCAATCAGCCCCAGCATTTT.

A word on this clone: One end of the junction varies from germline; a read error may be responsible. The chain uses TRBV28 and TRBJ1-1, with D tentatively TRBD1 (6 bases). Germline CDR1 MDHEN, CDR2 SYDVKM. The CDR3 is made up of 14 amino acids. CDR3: CASKDRGGPIVYPF. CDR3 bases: TGTGCCAGCAAAGATCGGGGGGGGCCCATAGTGTACCCATTT.

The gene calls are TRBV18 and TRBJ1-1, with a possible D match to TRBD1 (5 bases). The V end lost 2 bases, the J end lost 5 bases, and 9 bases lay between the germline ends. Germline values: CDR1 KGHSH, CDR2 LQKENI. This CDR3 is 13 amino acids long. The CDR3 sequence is CASSPTGTTEAFF. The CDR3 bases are TGTGCCAGCTCACCAACAGGAACAACTGAAGCTTTCTTT.

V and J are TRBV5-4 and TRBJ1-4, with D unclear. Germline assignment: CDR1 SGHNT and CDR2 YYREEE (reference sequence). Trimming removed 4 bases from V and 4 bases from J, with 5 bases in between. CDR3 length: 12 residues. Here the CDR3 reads CASSEHNEKLFF. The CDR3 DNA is TGTGCCAGCAGCGAACATAATGAAAAACTGTTTTTT.

This chain's CDR3 is CASRVGRQGTEAFF. The CDR3 DNA reads TGTGCCAGCAGGGTAGGGCGACAGGGGACTGAAGCTTTCTTT. The chain has TRBV7-2 and TRBJ1-1, with 8 bases matching TRBD1. The CDR3 spans 14 residues. Losses at the gene ends were 6 bases for V and 5 bases for J; bases not matched to a gene: 8. From germline, CDR1 is SGHTA and CDR2 FQGNSA.

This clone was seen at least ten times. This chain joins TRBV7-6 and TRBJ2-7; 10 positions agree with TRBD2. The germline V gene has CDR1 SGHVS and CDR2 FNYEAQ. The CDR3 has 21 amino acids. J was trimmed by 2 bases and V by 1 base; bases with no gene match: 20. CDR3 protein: CASSLGPRWLAGVLVPYEQYF. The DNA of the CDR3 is TGTGCCAGCAGCTTAGGCCCCCGCTGGCTAGCGGGGGTGTTAGTGCCCTACGAGCAGTACTTC.

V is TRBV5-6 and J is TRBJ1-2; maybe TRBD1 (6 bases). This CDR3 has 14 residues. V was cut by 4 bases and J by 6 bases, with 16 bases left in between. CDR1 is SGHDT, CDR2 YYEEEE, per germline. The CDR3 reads CASSVETGLNGYTF. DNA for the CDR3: TGTGCCAGCAGCGTGGAGACAGGACTCAATGGCTACACCTTC.

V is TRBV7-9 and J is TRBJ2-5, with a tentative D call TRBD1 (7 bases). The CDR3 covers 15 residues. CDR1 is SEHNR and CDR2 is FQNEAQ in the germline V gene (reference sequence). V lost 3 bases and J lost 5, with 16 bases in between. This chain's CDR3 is CASSFLRTGGETQYF. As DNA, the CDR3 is TGTGCCAGCAGCTTCTTGAGGACAGGAGGGGAGACCCAGTACTTC.